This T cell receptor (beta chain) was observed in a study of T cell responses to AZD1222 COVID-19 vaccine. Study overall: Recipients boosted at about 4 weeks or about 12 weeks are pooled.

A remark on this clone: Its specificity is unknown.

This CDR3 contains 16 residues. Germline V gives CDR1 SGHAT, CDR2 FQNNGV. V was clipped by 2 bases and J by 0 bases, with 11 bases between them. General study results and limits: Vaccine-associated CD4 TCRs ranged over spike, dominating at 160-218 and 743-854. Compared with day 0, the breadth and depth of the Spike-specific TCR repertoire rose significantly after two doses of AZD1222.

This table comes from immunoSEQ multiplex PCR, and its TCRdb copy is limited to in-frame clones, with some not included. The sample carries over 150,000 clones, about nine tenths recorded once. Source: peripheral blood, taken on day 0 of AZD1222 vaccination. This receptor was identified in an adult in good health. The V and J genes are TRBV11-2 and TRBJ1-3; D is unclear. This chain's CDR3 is CASSLRSGSSGNTIYF. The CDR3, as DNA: TGTGCCAGCAGCTTACGGTCCGGATCCTCTGGAAACACCATATATTTT.